The next 15 T cell receptor beta chains were all read from a single sample in a study of T cells in Graves' hyperthyroidism and ophthalmopathy. Researchers took RNA transcripts and amplified the TCR beta CDR3 regions from them. TCR CDR3 underwent first-round RT-PCR with the HTBI primer set. Each CDR3 protein is one row after TCRdb ran MiXCR on the multiplex PCR reads. The table shows roughly 740,000 distinct CDR3 sequences, with around 15% occurring only once. The sequencing sample was made of blood. These receptors were obtained from a man between 18 and 29 years old with Graves' hyperthyroidism.

This clonotype was observed many times. The chain employs TRBV28 and TRBJ2-4; unclear D gene. With 1 base removed from V and 0 bases from J, the gap between germline ends came to 4 bases. This CDR3 comprises 14 residues. Germline V lookup: CDR1 MDHEN, CDR2 SYDVKM. CDR3 loop: CASSLSPAKNIQYF. The CDR3 coding sequence is TGTGCCAGCAGTTTATCGCCAGCCAAAAACATTCAGTACTTC.

In this sample, this clonotype turned up many times. V gene TRBV18 combines with J gene TRBJ1-4; D is unresolved. The CDR3 runs 19 residues. Germline loops: CDR1 KGHSH, CDR2 LQKENI. Trimming took 0 bases from V and 7 from J, leaving 24 bases between them. Written as DNA, the CDR3 is TGTGCCAGCTCACCACCCCTCGGCAGGCAACAAGTTGATCGTGAAAAACTGTTTTTT. Its translation: CASSPPLGRQQVDREKLFF.

This clonotype was recorded a few times. The chain joins TRBV12-3 or TRBV12-4 to TRBJ2-1, with 9 bases that match TRBD2. The junction had 11 bases not matched to a gene; V was cut back by 8 bases and J by 0 bases. This CDR3 comprises 17 residues. CDR3 DNA: TGTGCCAGCGGTGGGGCGGGAGGGCTAAACTCCTACAATGAGCAGTTCTTC. This translates into CASGGAGGLNSYNEQFF.

Points on this clonotype: A read error is possible here, since a much larger clone lies one base away. The chain recombines TRBV6-5 with TRBJ2-7, with D possibly matching TRBD2 (5 bases). There are 14 residues in the CDR3. Germline V gene data show CDR1 as MNHEY and CDR2 as SVGAGI. V was shortened by 6 bases and J by 5 bases, with 17 bases between the two germline ends. The CDR3 DNA reads TGTGCCAGCAGCCCCACTGGGGTGCGGGACGAGCAGTACTTC. Translating gives CASSPTGVRDEQYF.

This clonotype was counted at least ten times. The chain couples TRBV30 to TRBJ2-7; 13 nucleotides line up with TRBD2. This CDR3 has 15 residues. With V trimmed by 2 bases and J by 3 bases, 4 bases remained unmatched. CDR1 and CDR2 (germline): GTSNPN, SVGIG (reference sequence). CDR3 sequence reads: CAWSTGLAGVYEQYF. The CDR3 bases are TGTGCCTGGAGTACAGGACTAGCGGGAGTCTACGAGCAGTACTTC.

The sample holds many counts of this clonotype. The V gene is TRBV18, the J gene TRBJ1-1; weak D call: TRBD1 (6 bases). V lost 8 bases and J 1 base, leaving 11 bases between the germline ends. The CDR3 totals 13 residues. Germline CDR1 is KGHSH and CDR2 is LQKENI. The CDR3 sequence is CASADSQNTEAFF. The CDR3, as DNA: TGTGCCAGCGCGGACAGTCAGAACACTGAAGCTTTCTTT.

The V call is TRBV20-1, the J call TRBJ1-5; D perhaps matches TRBD1 (5 bases). Germline CDR1 DFQATT, CDR2 SNEGSKA (reference sequence). The CDR3 is made up of 13 amino acids. The V gene lost 4 bases and the J gene lost 7 bases, with 14 bases spanning the gap. The CDR3 nucleotides read TGCAGTGCTAACGGGCCTCCAGGGCAGCCCCAGCATTTT. Protein: CSANGPPGQPQHF.

This clonotype was picked up one time. It may be a read error: a sequence one base away is much more abundant. The CDR3 region is CASSLVPPTSGVYGQYF. In DNA form, the CDR3 reads TGTGCCAGCAGCTTAGTACCCCCGACTAGCGGAGTCTACGGGCAGTACTTC. This rearrangement joins TRBV11-2 to TRBJ2-7, with 9 bases fitting TRBD2. The CDR3 totals 17 residues. Germline CDR1 reads SGHAT; CDR2 reads FQNNGV.

This clonotype was recorded a few times. The V and J genes are TRBV12-3 or TRBV12-4 and TRBJ1-2, with 8 bases identical to TRBD1. The trim removed 5 bases at V and 4 bases at J, leaving 6 bases unmatched. The CDR3 is 14 amino acids. This CDR3 is CASSPPTGVYGYTF. As DNA, the CDR3 is TGTGCCAGCAGTCCACCGACAGGGGTCTATGGCTACACCTTC.

This clonotype was seen more than once but under ten times. This chain connects TRBV7-9 to TRBJ1-4; no clear D gene. The CDR3 loop spans 12 amino acids. Germline CDR1 reads SEHNR; CDR2 reads FQNEAQ (reference sequence). V lost 1 base and J 8 bases, leaving 5 bases between the germline ends. The CDR3 region has the DNA TGTGCCAGCAGCTTAGAGGAAGAAAAACTGTTTTTT. Its protein is CASSLEEEKLFF.

This clonotype was picked up many times. The rearrangement links TRBV5-6 to TRBJ2-7, with a possible D match to TRBD2 (6 bases). The CDR3 spans 14 residues. The V and J ends lost 3 bases and 0 bases respectively, with 10 bases between them. Germline lookup yields CDR1 SGHDT and CDR2 YYEEEE. The CDR3, as DNA: TGTGCCAGCAGCTGGTGGGACTCCTCCTACGAGCAGTACTTC. Amino acid sequence: CASSWWDSSYEQYF.

This clonotype was seen a few times. The chain joins TRBV7-9 to TRBJ2-4; TRBD1 or TRBD2 may be the D gene (5 bases each). Trimming shortened V by 4 bases and J by 7 bases, and 14 bases separated the two germline ends. Germline V gene sequence: CDR1 SEHNR, CDR2 FQNEAQ (reference sequence). The CDR3 has 14 amino acids. Here the CDR3 reads CASSSLGRINIQYF. CDR3 nucleotide sequence: TGTGCCAGCAGCTCACTGGGACGGATTAACATTCAGTACTTC.

This clonotype was counted ten times or more. The rearrangement uses TRBV28 and TRBJ1-2; D unresolved. V was pared by 7 bases and J by 4 bases, with 16 bases between. The CDR3 totals 14 residues. Germline CDR1 MDHEN, CDR2 SYDVKM. Written as DNA, the CDR3 is TGTGCCAGCACCCCCGACACCTGGGGCTATGGCTACACCTTC. Translating gives CASTPDTWGYGYTF.

This clonotype was observed a few times. The chain is built from TRBV15 and TRBJ2-7; the D gene is possibly TRBD1 (6 bases). Trimming removed 1 base at V and 0 bases at J, with 10 bases between. CDR1 and CDR2 (germline): LNHNV, YYDKDF (reference sequence). The CDR3 is 15 residues long. CDR3 loop: CATSRGTGSSYEQYF. The DNA of the CDR3 is TGTGCCACCAGCAGAGGAACAGGGAGCTCCTACGAGCAGTACTTC.

This clonotype was counted only a few times. The V call is TRBV2, the J call TRBJ2-7; weak D call: TRBD2 (5 bases). The CDR3 has 12 residues. Germline V gene lookup returns CDR1 SNHLY and CDR2 FYNNEI. V lost 6 bases and J lost 3, with 9 bases in between. As DNA, the CDR3 is TGTGCCAGCAGGGACTCTTACTACGAGCAGTACTTC. Protein sequence: CASRDSYYEQYF.